These 10 T cell receptor beta chains share one sample of origin, sequenced in a study of blood T cell repertoires in COVID-19. Some clones are missing from TCRdb's copy, which holds only in-frame ones; the method was immunoSEQ multiplex PCR. The sample consists of more than 50,000 clones, roughly 90% of them appearing once. The sequenced sample was peripheral blood. The receptors were gathered from a human donor in a cohort sampled during active COVID-19.

The V gene is TRBV7-9, the J gene TRBJ2-5, with TRBD1 identical over 8 bases. The CDR3 runs to 14 residues. The V gene's germline CDR1 is SEHNR and CDR2 FQNEAQ (reference sequence). The trim removed 4 bases at V and 3 bases at J, leaving 4 bases unmatched. The CDR3, as DNA: TGTGCCAGCAGCTCCGGACAGGGCGAAGAGACCCAGTACTTC. This sequence encodes CASSSGQGEETQYF. The variable domain in full, with the rest retrieved from reference TRBV7-9 and TRBJ2-5, is DTGVSQNPRHKITKRGQNVTFRCDPISEHNRLYWYRQTLGQGPEFLTYFQNEAQLEKSRLLSDRFSAERPKGSFSTLEIQRTEQGDSAMYLCASSSGQGEETQYFGPGTRLLVL.

This chain joins TRBV21-1 and TRBJ2-3; the table's D call TRBD2 went unverified against the DNA. TRBV21-1 is shown as a pseudogene. The CDR3 spans 13 residues. CDR3 loop: CAVAAASTDTQYF. The CDR3 DNA reads TGTGCCGTAGCAGCGGCTAGCACAGATACGCAGTATTTT.

The J gene is TRBJ2-3, the V gene TRBV7-9; D remains unclear. V was shortened by 5 bases and J by 0 bases, with 15 bases between the two germline ends. CDR3 length: 16 amino acids. CDR1 SEHNR and CDR2 FQNEAQ come from the germline V gene (reference sequence). The CDR3 is CASSPLSLPSTDTQYF. The CDR3 DNA is TGTGCCAGCAGCCCCCTATCCCTTCCTAGCACAGATACGCAGTATTTT.

The chain is built from TRBV27 and TRBJ1-4; 11 nucleotides agree with TRBD1. This CDR3 is built from 13 residues. Germline V gene data show CDR1 as MNHEY and CDR2 as SMNVEV (reference sequence). V shed 4 bases, J shed 13 bases, and the junction held 5 bases outside the gene matches. CDR3 in DNA: TGTGCCAGCAGTTGGGGGGACAGGGGGTTACTGTTTTTT. Translating it yields CASSWGDRGLLFF. The variable domain in full, completed from reference TRBV27 and TRBJ1-4, reads EAQVTQNPRYLITVTGKKLTVTCSQNMNHEYMSWYRQDPGLGLRQIYYSMNVEVTDKGDVPEGYKVSRKEKRNFPLILESPSPNQTSLYFCASSWGDRGLLFFGSGTQLSVL.

The chain uses TRBV4-1 and TRBJ1-5, with D maybe TRBD1 (6 bases). Trimming took 0 bases from V and 5 from J, leaving 11 bases between them. CDR1 MGHRA and CDR2 YSYEKL come from the germline V gene. CDR3 size: 15 residues. The CDR3 sequence: CASSQEHRDHQPQHF. CDR3 bases: TGCGCCAGCAGCCAAGAACACAGGGACCATCAGCCCCAGCATTTT.

DNA for the CDR3: TGTGCCAGCTCGCCCACCCGCACATTCGGGACCGGGGAGCTGTTTTTT. Protein product: CASSPTRTFGTGELFF. The gene calls are TRBV18 and TRBJ2-2; D gene uncertain. This CDR3 spans 16 amino acids. Looked up from germline, CDR1 is KGHSH and CDR2 is LQKENI. V was clipped by 6 bases and J by 5 bases, with 19 bases between them.

DNA of the CDR3: TGTGCCATTCACGCTGCAGCCTACGAGCAGTACTTC. Its translation is CAIHAAAYEQYF. V is TRBV30 and J is TRBJ2-7; no clear D gene. This CDR3 spans 12 amino acids. Deletions cut 8 bases from V and 2 bases from J, with 13 bases between. CDR1 and CDR2 (germline): GTSNPN, SVGIG (reference sequence).

The CDR3 DNA reads as TGTGCCAGCAGCTTGGGGACAGGGGGCGAGCAGTACTTC. Translated: CASSLGTGGEQYF. This chain uses TRBV5-5 with TRBJ2-7; 10 bases agree with TRBD1. Germline lookup yields CDR1 SGHKS and CDR2 YYEKEE (reference sequence). This CDR3 is 13 amino acids long. Germline trimming cut 0 bases from V and 6 bases from J; bases unmatched to any gene: 0.

This clone was recorded only once. The V call is TRBV7-8, the J call TRBJ2-3; 9 bases match TRBD1. Germline-derived CDR1 and CDR2 are SGHVS and FQNEAQ. The CDR3 length is 17 residues. The V gene end was trimmed by 1 base and the J gene end by 2 bases; junction bases not matched to a gene: 7. The CDR3 sequence: CASSLGPGQGYTDTQYF. The CDR3 DNA sequence: TGTGCCAGCAGCTTAGGGCCGGGACAGGGCTACACAGATACGCAGTATTTT. Filled out from reference TRBV7-8 and TRBJ2-3, the complete variable domain reads GAGVSQSPRYKVAKRGQDVALRCDPISGHVSLFWYQQALGQGPEFLTYFQNEAQLDKSGLPSDRFFAERPEGSVSTLKIQRTQQEDSAVYLCASSLGPGQGYTDTQYFGPGTRLTVL.

The rearrangement joins TRBV25-1 to TRBJ1-3; D uncertain. V lost 5 bases to trimming and J lost 4 bases, with 9 bases between them. CDR3 size: 13 residues. Germline V gene sequence: CDR1 MGHDK, CDR2 SYGVNS. The CDR3 here is CASSLLPGNTIYF. For the CDR3, the DNA is TGTGCCAGCAGTCTATTACCCGGAAACACCATATATTTT.